This is a list of T cell receptor beta chains from one sample in a study of blood T cell repertoires in COVID-19. Using immunoSEQ multiplex PCR, the repertoire was profiled, and TCRdb retains in-frame clones only, with some absent. The sample has about 59,000 clones; approximately 81% are singletons. Sequenced input: peripheral blood. The origin of the receptors is a woman of 80 years or more with active or convalescent COVID-19. Each CDR3 is given with its conserved first and last residue. The order of the fields is D gene, clone size, J gene, V gene, CDR3 DNA, CDR3 protein. A D gene is named only where the DNA matches it firmly. Clone size, where shown, is once, few, many, or a class for clones that have expanded.

D: .; size: .; J: TRBJ1-6; V: TRBV19; DNA: TGTGCCAGTAGTACAGGAAAAAATTCACCCCTCCACTTT; CDR3: CASSTGKNSPLHF
D: .; size: .; J: TRBJ1-4; V: TRBV7-9; DNA: TGTGCCAGTTCCTGGGGCTTGGAGGGTGAAAAACTGTTTTTT; CDR3: CASSWGLEGEKLFF
D: TRBD1; size: .; J: TRBJ1-3; V: TRBV6-5; DNA: TGTGCCAGCAGTTTGCGAGACAGGGGTACTGGAAACACCATATATTTT; CDR3: CASSLRDRGTGNTIYF
D: .; size: .; J: TRBJ2-4; V: TRBV24-1; DNA: TGTGCCACCAGTGATTCCGGGACAACAAACATTCAGTACTTC; CDR3: CATSDSGTTNIQYF
D: .; size: .; J: TRBJ1-6; V: TRBV4-1; DNA: TGCGCCAGCAGCCAAGATGCTACTGGGGCCAATTCACCCCTCCACTTT; CDR3: CASSQDATGANSPLHF
D: .; size: .; J: TRBJ2-7; V: TRBV7-2; DNA: TGTGCCAGCACCTTGGGCAGGGGACCCTACGAGCAGTACTTC; CDR3: CASTLGRGPYEQYF
D: .; size: .; J: TRBJ2-7; V: TRBV7-8; DNA: TGTGCCAGCAGCCCCCGGATATCACGGGATAAATATTACGAGCAGTACTTC; CDR3: CASSPRISRDKYYEQYF
D: .; size: .; J: TRBJ2-3; V: TRBV7-3; DNA: TGTGCCAGCAGCCCAATCGGGGGTAGCACAGATACGCAGTATTTT; CDR3: CASSPIGGSTDTQYF
D: .; size: once; J: TRBJ1-4; V: TRBV5-1; DNA: TGCGCCAGCAGCTTGAATGAGAATGAAAAACTGTTTTTT; CDR3: CASSLNENEKLFF
D: TRBD1; size: .; J: TRBJ2-2; V: TRBV4-2; DNA: TGTGCCAGCAGCCAATTCGGGCTGACAGGGCCCTCGGGCGGGGAGCTGTTTTTT; CDR3: CASSQFGLTGPSGGELFF
D: TRBD2; size: few; J: TRBJ2-3; V: TRBV6-2/TRBV6-3; DNA: TGTGCCAGCAGTTACTCACGGGGGGTTCCAGATACGCAGTATTTT; CDR3: CASSYSRGVPDTQYF
D: TRBD1; size: .; J: TRBJ2-7; V: TRBV6-5; DNA: TGTGCCAGCAGTTCACCAAGGACAGGTTTAACCTACGAGCAGTACTTC; CDR3: CASSSPRTGLTYEQYF
D: TRBD1; size: .; J: TRBJ2-7; V: TRBV5-6; DNA: TGTGCCAGCAGCTTGGGACAGGGTGGATACGAGCAGTACTTC; CDR3: CASSLGQGGYEQYF
D: TRBD1; size: .; J: TRBJ2-5; V: TRBV6-2/TRBV6-3; DNA: TGTGCCAGCAGTAGGACAGGGGTAATCCAAGAGACCCAGTACTTC; CDR3: CASSRTGVIQETQYF
D: .; size: .; J: TRBJ1-1; V: TRBV29-1; DNA: TGCAGCGTTGCAGTGAACACTGAAGCTTTCTTT; CDR3: CSVAVNTEAFF
D: TRBD1; size: .; J: TRBJ2-3; V: TRBV19; DNA: TGTGCCAGTAGTAGGACAGGGATCACAGATACGCAGTATTTT; CDR3: CASSRTGITDTQYF
D: TRBD2; size: .; J: TRBJ2-1; V: TRBV5-1; DNA: TGCGCCAGCAGCCCCGTGGGCGGGGGGTTGTTCTTC; CDR3: CASSPVGGGLFF
D: .; size: .; J: TRBJ1-1; V: TRBV7-9; DNA: TGTGCCAGCAGCTTATCCGGGTTGAACACTGAAGCTTTCTTT; CDR3: CASSLSGLNTEAFF
D: TRBD1; size: .; J: TRBJ1-4; V: TRBV28; DNA: TGTGCCAGCAGTCCTGACAGGGGAAATGAAAAACTGTTTTTT; CDR3: CASSPDRGNEKLFF
D: TRBD1; size: .; J: TRBJ1-5; V: TRBV7-8; DNA: TGTGCCAGCAGCTTAGGGGACAGATATCAGCCCCAGCATTTT; CDR3: CASSLGDRYQPQHF
D: .; size: once; J: TRBJ2-5; V: TRBV28; DNA: TGTGCCAGCAGTCAATACCAGGGACAAGAGACCCAGTACTTC; CDR3: CASSQYQGQETQYF
D: .; size: .; J: TRBJ1-1; V: TRBV4-3; DNA: TGCGCCAGCAGAGAAGCAGCGGGGGGGATGGCTTTCTTT; CDR3: CASREAAGGMAFF
D: .; size: .; J: TRBJ1-2; V: TRBV7-8; DNA: TGTGCCAGCAGCCAAATGGAGGCGAACTATGGCTACACCTTC; CDR3: CASSQMEANYGYTF
D: TRBD1; size: .; J: TRBJ2-3; V: TRBV6-5; DNA: TGTGCCAGCAGTTACGGGCAGGGGGCGCCAGATACGCAGTATTTT; CDR3: CASSYGQGAPDTQYF
D: .; size: .; J: TRBJ1-3; V: TRBV19; DNA: TGTGCCAGTAGTATACGCGTCGCAAACACCATATATTTT; CDR3: CASSIRVANTIYF
D: TRBD2; size: .; J: TRBJ2-1; V: TRBV3-1/TRBV3-2; DNA: TGTGCCAGCAGCCAAGGAACACCTAGCGGGGGGGCCCATGAGCAGTTCTTC; CDR3: CASSQGTPSGGAHEQFF
D: .; size: .; J: TRBJ2-2; V: TRBV12-1; DNA: TGTGCCAGCAGCTGGCGGACAGACGACACCGGGGAGCTGTTTTTT; CDR3: CASSWRTDDTGELFF
D: TRBD2; size: .; J: TRBJ2-5; V: TRBV5-1; DNA: TGCGCCAGCAGCTTGCAGTCGGGGGGGCATCAGGAGACCCAGTACTTC; CDR3: CASSLQSGGHQETQYF
D: .; size: .; J: TRBJ2-1; V: TRBV5-4; DNA: TGTGCCAGCAGCTTGGACAGGAGCTCCTACAATGAGCAGTTCTTC; CDR3: CASSLDRSSYNEQFF
D: TRBD2; size: .; J: TRBJ2-2; V: TRBV9; DNA: TGTGCCAGCAGCGTAGATTTCTCGAGCGGGGGGTGGACCGGGGAGCTGTTTTTT; CDR3: CASSVDFSSGGWTGELFF
D: TRBD2; size: .; J: TRBJ2-1; V: TRBV2; DNA: TGTGCCACTGATCCCGACGGGGGGTTAGGTGAGCAGTTCTTC; CDR3: CATDPDGGLGEQFF
D: .; size: .; J: TRBJ2-5; V: TRBV3-1/TRBV3-2; DNA: TGTGCCAGCAGCCCGACGGGGCAAGAGACCCAGTACTTC; CDR3: CASSPTGQETQYF
D: TRBD2; size: .; J: TRBJ2-4; V: TRBV25-1; DNA: TGTGCCAGCACTAGCGGACTTTCTGACATTCAGTACTTC; CDR3: CASTSGLSDIQYF
D: .; size: .; J: TRBJ1-2; V: TRBV5-1; DNA: TGCGCCAGCGGCGGCGGCCGTCAATATGGCTACACCTTC; CDR3: CASGGGRQYGYTF
D: TRBD2; size: .; J: TRBJ2-1; V: TRBV2; DNA: TGTGCCAGCGGAGATTTAGCGGGGGGCCTCGATCCACAAAACAATGAGCAGTTCTTC; CDR3: CASGDLAGGLDPQNNEQFF
D: .; size: .; J: TRBJ2-3; V: TRBV19; DNA: TGTGCCAGTAGCTCCGGAGGCACAGATACGCAGTATTTT; CDR3: CASSSGGTDTQYF
D: TRBD1; size: .; J: TRBJ1-5; V: TRBV6-5; DNA: TGTGCCAGTTCCCTAGGGACAGGGAATCAGCCCCAGCATTTT; CDR3: CASSLGTGNQPQHF
D: .; size: .; J: TRBJ1-1; V: TRBV6-6; DNA: TGTGCCAGCTCCGGGGACAATCTCCCGTTGGAAGCTTTCTTT; CDR3: CASSGDNLPLEAFF
D: .; size: .; J: TRBJ2-1; V: TRBV7-8; DNA: TGTGCCAGCAGCCCTGGGGGGGGGCTTGAGCAGCTCTTC; CDR3: CASSPGGGLEQLF
D: .; size: .; J: TRBJ2-7; V: TRBV7-3; DNA: TGTGCCAGCAGCTTAACCGGCCCGGGGGTCGAGCAGTACTTC; CDR3: CASSLTGPGVEQYF
D: .; size: .; J: TRBJ2-7; V: TRBV18; DNA: TGTGCCAGCTCACCACCGGTGGGGCGCGGGAACGAGCAGTACTTC; CDR3: CASSPPVGRGNEQYF
D: .; size: .; J: TRBJ1-5; V: TRBV6-1; DNA: TGTGCCAGCAGTGACGGGTATAGCAATCAGCCCCAGCATTTT; CDR3: CASSDGYSNQPQHF
D: .; size: .; J: TRBJ2-3; V: TRBV6-2/TRBV6-3; DNA: TGTGCCAGCAGTTCCCCGACAGCTAGCACAGATACGCAGTATTTT; CDR3: CASSSPTASTDTQYF
D: .; size: .; J: TRBJ1-4; V: TRBV4-1; DNA: TGCGCCAGCAGCCGGCGCGGGGCGGAAAAACTGTTTTTT; CDR3: CASSRRGAEKLFF
D: TRBD1; size: .; J: TRBJ2-7; V: TRBV10-3; DNA: TGTGCCATCAGTGGTGGCGACAGGGGATCTTACGAGCAGTACTTC; CDR3: CAISGGDRGSYEQYF
D: TRBD1; size: .; J: TRBJ1-1; V: TRBV14; DNA: TGTGCCAGCAGCTATCTTTTGGGACAGGGGAACACTGAAGCTTTCTTT; CDR3: CASSYLLGQGNTEAFF
D: TRBD1; size: .; J: TRBJ1-2; V: TRBV5-1; DNA: TGCGCCAGCAGCTTGGGCGGACAGGGGGCGAGTTGGGACTATGGCTACACCTTC; CDR3: CASSLGGQGASWDYGYTF